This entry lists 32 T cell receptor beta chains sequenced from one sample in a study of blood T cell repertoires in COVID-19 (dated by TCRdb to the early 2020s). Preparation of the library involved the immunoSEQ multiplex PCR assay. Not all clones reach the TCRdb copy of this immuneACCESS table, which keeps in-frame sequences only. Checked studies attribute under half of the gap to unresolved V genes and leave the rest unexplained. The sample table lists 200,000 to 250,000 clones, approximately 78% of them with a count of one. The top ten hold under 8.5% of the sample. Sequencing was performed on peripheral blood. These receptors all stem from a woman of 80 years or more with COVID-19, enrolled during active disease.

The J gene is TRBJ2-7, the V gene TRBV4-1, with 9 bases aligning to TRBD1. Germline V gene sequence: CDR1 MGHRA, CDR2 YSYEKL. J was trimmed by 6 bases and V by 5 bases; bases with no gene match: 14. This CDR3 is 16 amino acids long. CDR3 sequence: CASSSRVLGQGSEQYF. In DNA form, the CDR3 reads TGCGCCAGCAGCAGTCGGGTTCTGGGACAGGGTTCCGAGCAGTACTTC.

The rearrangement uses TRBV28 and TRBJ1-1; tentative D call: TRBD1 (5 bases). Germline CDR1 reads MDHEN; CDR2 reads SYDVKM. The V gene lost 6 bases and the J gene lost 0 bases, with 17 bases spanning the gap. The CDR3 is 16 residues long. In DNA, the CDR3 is TGTGCCAGCAGCCCCCCCGGGGGATCTATGAACACTGAAGCTTTCTTT. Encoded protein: CASSPPGGSMNTEAFF.

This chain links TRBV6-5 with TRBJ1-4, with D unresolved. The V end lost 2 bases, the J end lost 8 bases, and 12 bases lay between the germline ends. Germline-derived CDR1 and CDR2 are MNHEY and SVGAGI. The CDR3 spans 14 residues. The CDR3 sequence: CASSYEAPHEKLFF. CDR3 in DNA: TGTGCCAGCAGTTACGAGGCTCCACACGAAAAACTGTTTTTT.

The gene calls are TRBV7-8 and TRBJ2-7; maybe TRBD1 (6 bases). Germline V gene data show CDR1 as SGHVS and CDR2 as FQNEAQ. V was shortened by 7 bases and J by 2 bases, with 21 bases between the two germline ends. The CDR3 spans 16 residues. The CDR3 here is CASTPDRFLPAYEQYF. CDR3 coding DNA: TGTGCCAGCACCCCGGACAGATTTTTACCCGCCTACGAGCAGTACTTC.

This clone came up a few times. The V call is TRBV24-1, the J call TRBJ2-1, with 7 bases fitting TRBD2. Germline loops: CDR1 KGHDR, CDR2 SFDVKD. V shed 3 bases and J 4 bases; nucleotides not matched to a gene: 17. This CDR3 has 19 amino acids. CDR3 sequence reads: CATSDPNPQRGGSYNEQFF. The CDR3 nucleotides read TGTGCCACCAGTGATCCGAACCCACAGCGGGGAGGGTCTTACAATGAGCAGTTCTTC.

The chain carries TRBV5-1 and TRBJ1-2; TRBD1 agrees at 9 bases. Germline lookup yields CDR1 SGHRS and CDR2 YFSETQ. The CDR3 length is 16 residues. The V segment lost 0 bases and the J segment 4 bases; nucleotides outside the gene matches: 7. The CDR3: CASSLDGTGLSYGYTF. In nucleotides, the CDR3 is TGCGCCAGCAGCTTGGATGGGACAGGGCTGAGCTATGGCTACACCTTC.

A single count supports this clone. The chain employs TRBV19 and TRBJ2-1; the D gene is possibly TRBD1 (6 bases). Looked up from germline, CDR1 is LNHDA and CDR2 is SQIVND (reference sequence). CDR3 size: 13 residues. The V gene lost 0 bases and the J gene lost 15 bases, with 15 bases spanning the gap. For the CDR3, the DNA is TGTGCCAGTAGTATAGATAGGGGGAGTGGGCGGTTCTTC. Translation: CASSIDRGSGRFF.

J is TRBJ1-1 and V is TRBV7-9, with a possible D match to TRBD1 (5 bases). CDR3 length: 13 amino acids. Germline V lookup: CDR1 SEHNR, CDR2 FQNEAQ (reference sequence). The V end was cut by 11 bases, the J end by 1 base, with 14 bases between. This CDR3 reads CASGRVPNTEAFF. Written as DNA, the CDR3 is TGTGCCTCGGGCAGGGTGCCGAACACTGAAGCTTTCTTT.

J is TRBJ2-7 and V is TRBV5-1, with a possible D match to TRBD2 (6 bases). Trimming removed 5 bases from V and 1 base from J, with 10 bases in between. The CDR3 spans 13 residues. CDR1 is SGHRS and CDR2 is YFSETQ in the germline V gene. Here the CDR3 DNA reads TGCGCCAGCAGGGAGGGAGAATCCTACGAGCAGTACTTC. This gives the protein CASREGESYEQYF.

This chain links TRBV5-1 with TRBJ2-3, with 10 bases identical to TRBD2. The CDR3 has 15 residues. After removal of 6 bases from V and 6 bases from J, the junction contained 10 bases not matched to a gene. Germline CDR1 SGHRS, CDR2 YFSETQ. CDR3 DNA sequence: TGCGCCAGCACGGCTAGCGGGAGCTTAGGGGATACGCAGTATTTT. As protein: CASTASGSLGDTQYF.

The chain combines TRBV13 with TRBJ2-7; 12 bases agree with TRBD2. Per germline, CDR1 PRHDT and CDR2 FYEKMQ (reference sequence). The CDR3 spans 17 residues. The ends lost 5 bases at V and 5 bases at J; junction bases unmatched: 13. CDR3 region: CASSLRSTSGGRDEQYF. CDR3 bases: TGTGCCAGCAGCCTGCGATCGACTAGCGGGGGTCGGGACGAGCAGTACTTC.

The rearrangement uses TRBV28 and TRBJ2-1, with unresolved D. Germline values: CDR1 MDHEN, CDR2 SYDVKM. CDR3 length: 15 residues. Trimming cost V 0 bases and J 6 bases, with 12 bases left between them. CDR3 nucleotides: TGTGCCAGCAGTTTATGGCAGGCGATGGGCAATGAGCAGTTCTTC. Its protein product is CASSLWQAMGNEQFF.

CDR3 sequence: CASSRLGDRGSSGNTIYF. DNA of the CDR3: TGTGCCAGCAGCCGACTTGGGGACAGGGGGTCCTCTGGAAACACCATATATTTT. The V and J genes are TRBV5-6 and TRBJ1-3; 11 bases are a match to TRBD1. Losses at the gene ends were 4 bases for V and 0 bases for J; bases not matched to a gene: 9. Germline-derived CDR1 and CDR2 are SGHDT and YYEEEE. There are 18 residues in the CDR3.

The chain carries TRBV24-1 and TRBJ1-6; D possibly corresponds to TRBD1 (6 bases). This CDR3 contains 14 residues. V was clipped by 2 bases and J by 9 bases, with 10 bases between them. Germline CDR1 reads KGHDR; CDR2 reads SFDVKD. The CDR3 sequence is CATSDSGDVSPLHF. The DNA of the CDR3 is TGTGCCACCAGTGATTCAGGGGATGTTTCACCCCTCCACTTT.

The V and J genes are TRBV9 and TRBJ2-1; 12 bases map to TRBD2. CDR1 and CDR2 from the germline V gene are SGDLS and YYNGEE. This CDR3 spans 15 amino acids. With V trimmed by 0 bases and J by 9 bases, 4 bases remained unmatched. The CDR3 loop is CASSVGTSGDSEQFF. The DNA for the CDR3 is TGTGCCAGCAGCGTAGGGACTAGCGGGGACTCTGAGCAGTTCTTC.

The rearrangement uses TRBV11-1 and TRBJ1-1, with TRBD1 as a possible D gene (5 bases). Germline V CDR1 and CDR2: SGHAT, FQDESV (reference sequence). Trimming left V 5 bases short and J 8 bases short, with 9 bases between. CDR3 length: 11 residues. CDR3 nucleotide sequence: TGTGCCAGCAGCGAATACAGGGAAGCTTTCTTT. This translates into CASSEYREAFF.

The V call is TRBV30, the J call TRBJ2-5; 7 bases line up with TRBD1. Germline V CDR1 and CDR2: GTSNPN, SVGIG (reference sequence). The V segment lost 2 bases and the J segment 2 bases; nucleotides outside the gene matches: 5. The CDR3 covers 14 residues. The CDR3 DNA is TGTGCCTGGAGTCGAACAGGGGTACAAGAGACCCAGTACTTC. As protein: CAWSRTGVQETQYF.

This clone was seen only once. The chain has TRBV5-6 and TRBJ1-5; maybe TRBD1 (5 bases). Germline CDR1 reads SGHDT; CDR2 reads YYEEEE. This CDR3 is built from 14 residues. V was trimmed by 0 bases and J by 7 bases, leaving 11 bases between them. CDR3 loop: CASSLVGAGQPQHF. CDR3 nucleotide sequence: TGTGCCAGCAGCTTGGTTGGGGCGGGGCAGCCCCAGCATTTT.

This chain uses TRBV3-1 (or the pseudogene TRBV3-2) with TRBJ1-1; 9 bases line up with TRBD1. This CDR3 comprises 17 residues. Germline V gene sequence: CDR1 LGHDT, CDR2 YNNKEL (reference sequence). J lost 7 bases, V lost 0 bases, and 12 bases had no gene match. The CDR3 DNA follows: TGTGCCAGCAGCCAAGAAAAATCGGGACAGGGTATGAGTGAAGCTTTCTTT. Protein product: CASSQEKSGQGMSEAFF.

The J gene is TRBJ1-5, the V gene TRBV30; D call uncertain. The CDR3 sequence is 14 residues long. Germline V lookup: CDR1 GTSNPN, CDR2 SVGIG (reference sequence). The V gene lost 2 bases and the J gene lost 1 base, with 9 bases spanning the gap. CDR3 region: CAWSLAASNQPQHF. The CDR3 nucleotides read TGTGCCTGGAGTCTGGCCGCAAGCAATCAGCCCCAGCATTTT.

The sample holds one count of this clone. In nucleotides, the CDR3 is TGTGCCAGCAGTTACGGTCGGGGGGCGAGGGGAGAGACCCAGTACTTC. Amino acid sequence: CASSYGRGARGETQYF. The genes are TRBV6-2 or TRBV6-3 and TRBJ2-5, with D possibly matching TRBD2 (7 bases). The germline V and J ends were trimmed by 2 bases and 4 bases, with 17 bases remaining between them. The CDR3 spans 16 residues. Germline loops: CDR1 MNHEY, CDR2 SVGEGT.

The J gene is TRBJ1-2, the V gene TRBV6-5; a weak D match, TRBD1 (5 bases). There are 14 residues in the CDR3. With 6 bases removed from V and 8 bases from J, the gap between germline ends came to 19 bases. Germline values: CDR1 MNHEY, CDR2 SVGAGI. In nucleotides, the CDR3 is TGTGCCAGCAGCGCTGGGGGGAGTTCTCTGGGCTACACCTTC. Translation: CASSAGGSSLGYTF.

As DNA, the CDR3 is TGTGCCTGGAGTGTCGACCGAAGGGGTGAAAAACTGTTTTTT. Protein: CAWSVDRRGEKLFF. This chain links TRBV30 with TRBJ1-4, with a tentative D call TRBD1 (5 bases). Germline CDR1 reads GTSNPN; CDR2 reads SVGIG (reference sequence). The CDR3 has 14 residues. The V and J ends lost 0 bases and 7 bases respectively, with 12 bases between them. The full variable domain, with the rest looked up from reference TRBV30 and TRBJ1-4, is SQTIHQWPATLVQPVGSPLSLECTVEGTSNPNLYWYRQAAGRGLQLLFYSVGIGQISSEVPQNLSASRPQDRQFILSSKKLLLSDSGFYLCAWSVDRRGEKLFFGSGTQLSVL.

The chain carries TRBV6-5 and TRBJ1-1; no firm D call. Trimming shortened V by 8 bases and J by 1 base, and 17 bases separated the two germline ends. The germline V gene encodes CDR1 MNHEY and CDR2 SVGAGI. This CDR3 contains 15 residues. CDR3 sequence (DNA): TGTGCCAGCCTTTTGCGACGGGTTGGGAACACTGAAGCTTTCTTT. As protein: CASLLRRVGNTEAFF.

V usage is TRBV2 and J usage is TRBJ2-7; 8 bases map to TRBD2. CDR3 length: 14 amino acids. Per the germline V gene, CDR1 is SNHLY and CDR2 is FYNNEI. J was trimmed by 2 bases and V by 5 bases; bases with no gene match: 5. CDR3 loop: CASSSGRGAYEQYF. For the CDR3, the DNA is TGTGCCAGCAGTTCCGGGAGGGGAGCCTACGAGCAGTACTTC.

The CDR3 protein is CASSNTRIPYEQYF. The DNA of the CDR3 is TGTGCCAGCAGTAATACAAGAATCCCCTACGAGCAGTACTTC. The chain uses TRBV6-6 and TRBJ2-7; D gene uncertain. CDR1 MNHNY and CDR2 SVGAGI come from the germline V gene (reference sequence). The CDR3 sequence is 14 residues long. Trimming took 5 bases from V and 2 from J, leaving 13 bases between them.

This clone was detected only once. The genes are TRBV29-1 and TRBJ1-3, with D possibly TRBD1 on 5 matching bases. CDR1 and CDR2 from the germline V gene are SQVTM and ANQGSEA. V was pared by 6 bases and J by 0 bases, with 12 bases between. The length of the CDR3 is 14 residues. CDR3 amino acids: CSVVDINSGNTIYF. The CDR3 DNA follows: TGCAGCGTAGTGGACATTAACTCTGGAAACACCATATATTTT. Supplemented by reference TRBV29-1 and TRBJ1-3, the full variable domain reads SAVISQKPSRDICQRGTSLTIQCQVDSQVTMMFWYRQQPGQSLTLIATANQGSEATYESGFVIDKFPISRPNLTFSTLTVSNMSPEDSSIYLCSVVDINSGNTIYFGEGSWLTVV.

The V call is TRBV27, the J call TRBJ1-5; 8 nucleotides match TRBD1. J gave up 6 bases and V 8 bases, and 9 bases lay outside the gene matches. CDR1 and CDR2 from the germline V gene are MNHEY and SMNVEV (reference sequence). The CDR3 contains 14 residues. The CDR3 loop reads CASSDREAGQPQHF. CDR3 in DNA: TGTGCCAGCTCGGACAGGGAGGCGGGTCAGCCCCAGCATTTT.

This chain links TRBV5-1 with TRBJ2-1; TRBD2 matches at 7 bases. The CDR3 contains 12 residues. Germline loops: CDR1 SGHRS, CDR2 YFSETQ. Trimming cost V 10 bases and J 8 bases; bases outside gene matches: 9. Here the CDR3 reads CAPQHLADEQFF. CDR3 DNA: TGCGCCCCCCAGCACCTAGCGGATGAGCAGTTCTTC.

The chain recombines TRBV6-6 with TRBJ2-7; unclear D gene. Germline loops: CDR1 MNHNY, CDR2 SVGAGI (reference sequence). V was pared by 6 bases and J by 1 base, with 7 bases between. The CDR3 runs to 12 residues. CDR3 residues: CASSFTSYEQYF. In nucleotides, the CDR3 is TGTGCCAGCAGCTTTACATCCTACGAGCAGTACTTC.

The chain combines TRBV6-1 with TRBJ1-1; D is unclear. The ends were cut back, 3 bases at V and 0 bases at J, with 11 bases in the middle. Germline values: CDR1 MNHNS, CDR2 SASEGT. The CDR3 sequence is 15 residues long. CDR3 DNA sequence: TGTGCCAGCAGTGACAGAAGCGCCGTGAACACTGAAGCTTTCTTT. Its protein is CASSDRSAVNTEAFF.

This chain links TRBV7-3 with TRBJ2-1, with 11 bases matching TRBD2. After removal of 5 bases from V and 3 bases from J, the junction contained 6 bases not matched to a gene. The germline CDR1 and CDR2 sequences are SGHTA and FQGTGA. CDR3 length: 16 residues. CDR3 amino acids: CASSESGTSGYNEQFF. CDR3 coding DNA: TGTGCCAGCAGCGAATCCGGGACTAGCGGCTACAATGAGCAGTTCTTC.